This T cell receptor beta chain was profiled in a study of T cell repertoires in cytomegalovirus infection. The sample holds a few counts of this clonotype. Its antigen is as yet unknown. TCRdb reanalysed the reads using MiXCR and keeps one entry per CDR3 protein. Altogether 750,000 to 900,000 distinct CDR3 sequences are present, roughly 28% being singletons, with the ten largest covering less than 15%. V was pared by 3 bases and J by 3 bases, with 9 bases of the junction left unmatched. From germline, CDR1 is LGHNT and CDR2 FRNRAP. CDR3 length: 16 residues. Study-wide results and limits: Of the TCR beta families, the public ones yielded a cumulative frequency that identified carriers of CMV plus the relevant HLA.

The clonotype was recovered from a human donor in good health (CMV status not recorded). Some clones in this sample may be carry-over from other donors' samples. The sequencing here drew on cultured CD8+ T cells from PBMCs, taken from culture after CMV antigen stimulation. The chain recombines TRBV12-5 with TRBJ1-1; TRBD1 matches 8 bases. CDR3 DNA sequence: TGTGCTAGTGGTTTCCAAACCGCGACAGGGGACACTGAAGCTTTCTTT. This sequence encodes CASGFQTATGDTEAFF.